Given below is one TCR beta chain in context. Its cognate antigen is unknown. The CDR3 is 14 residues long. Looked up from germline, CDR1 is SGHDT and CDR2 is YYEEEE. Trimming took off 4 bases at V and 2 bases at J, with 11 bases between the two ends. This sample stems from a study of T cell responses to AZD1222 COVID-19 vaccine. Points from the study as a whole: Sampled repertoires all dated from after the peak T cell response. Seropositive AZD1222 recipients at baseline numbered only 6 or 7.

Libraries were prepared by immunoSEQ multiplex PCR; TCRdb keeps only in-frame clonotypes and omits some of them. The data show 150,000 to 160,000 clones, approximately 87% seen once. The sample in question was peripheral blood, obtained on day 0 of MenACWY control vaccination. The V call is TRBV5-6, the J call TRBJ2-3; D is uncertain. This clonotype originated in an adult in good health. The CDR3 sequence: CASSPGSLTDTQYF. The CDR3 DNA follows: TGTGCCAGCAGCCCCGGAAGTCTCACAGATACGCAGTATTTT. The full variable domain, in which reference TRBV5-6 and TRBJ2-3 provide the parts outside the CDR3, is DAGVTQSPTHLIKTRGQQVTLRCSPKSGHDTVSWYQQALGQGPQFIFQYYEEEERQRGNFPDRFSGHQFPNYSSELNVNALLLGDSALYLCASSPGSLTDTQYFGPGTRLTVL.